A single sample gave rise to the 24 T cell receptor beta chains below, sequenced in a study of technical replicates of blood from a handful of donors. Clones were read by immunoSEQ multiplex PCR, and TCRdb kept only the in-frame ones, dropping some. The sample consists of 80,000 to 95,000 clones, 90% to 96% of them appearing once. Sequencing was performed on T cells isolated from PBMCs. All receptors derive from a human donor in good health.

The chain recombines TRBV28 with TRBJ1-2; 8 bases are a match to TRBD1. J was trimmed by 3 bases and V by 7 bases; bases with no gene match: 7. The CDR3 is 14 residues long. Germline CDR1 reads MDHEN; CDR2 reads SYDVKM. This CDR3 is CASISTGDDYGYTF. The CDR3 DNA sequence: TGTGCCAGCATTTCGACAGGGGACGACTATGGCTACACCTTC.

V is TRBV13 and J is TRBJ2-1; D might be TRBD2 (6 bases). The CDR3 extends over 16 amino acids. Trimming shortened V by 5 bases and J by 3 bases, and 17 bases separated the two germline ends. Germline-derived CDR1 and CDR2 are PRHDT and FYEKMQ (reference sequence). CDR3 sequence reads: CASSTNRDWHYNEQFF. In nucleotides, the CDR3 is TGTGCCAGCAGCACTAATCGGGACTGGCACTACAATGAGCAGTTCTTC.

The chain has TRBV19 and TRBJ2-6; a weak D match, TRBD1 (5 bases). Germline CDR1 and CDR2: LNHDA and SQIVND (reference sequence). The CDR3 length is 16 residues. Trimming left V 7 bases short and J 1 base short, with 14 bases between. CDR3 protein: CASTRQYGSGANVLTF. The CDR3 region has the DNA TGTGCCAGTACAAGACAGTACGGGTCTGGGGCCAACGTCCTGACTTTC.

V is TRBV5-1 and J is TRBJ2-1; 14 positions match TRBD2. The ends lost 9 bases at V and 9 bases at J; junction bases unmatched: 11. The CDR3 is 15 residues long. Germline V gene sequence: CDR1 SGHRS, CDR2 YFSETQ. CDR3 nucleotide sequence: TGCGCCACCCAGGGACTAGCGGGAGACTCCGGTGAGCAGTTCTTC. The encoded protein is CATQGLAGDSGEQFF.

The CDR3 DNA sequence: TGTGCCAGCAGCGTCGACCTGGGCCAGATATATGGCTACACCTTC. Amino acids: CASSVDLGQIYGYTF. The chain uses TRBV11-3 and TRBJ1-2; D remains ambiguous. Germline loops: CDR1 SGHNT, CDR2 YENEEA. This CDR3 has 15 residues. V lost 5 bases and J 5 bases, leaving 18 bases between the germline ends.

The chain links TRBV19 to TRBJ2-1; TRBD1 agrees at 9 bases. V was clipped by 5 bases and J by 5 bases; unmatched bases: 4. This CDR3 has 14 residues. Germline V gene sequence: CDR1 LNHDA, CDR2 SQIVND (reference sequence). CDR3 amino acids: CASSLTGGDNEQFF. In nucleotides, the CDR3 is TGTGCCAGTAGTTTGACAGGGGGGGACAATGAGCAGTTCTTC.

V usage is TRBV6-1 and J usage is TRBJ2-7, with D unresolved. The germline V and J ends were trimmed by 2 bases and 3 bases, with 8 bases remaining between them. Germline CDR1 is MNHNS and CDR2 is SASEGT. This CDR3 has 13 residues. The CDR3 loop is CASSERDHYEQYF. The CDR3 DNA is TGTGCCAGCAGTGAAAGAGATCACTACGAGCAGTACTTC.

This clone has a handful of counts. This chain joins TRBV16 and TRBJ1-5; maybe TRBD1 (6 bases). The CDR3 totals 14 residues. Trimming took off 2 bases at V and 6 bases at J, with 11 bases between the two ends. Germline V gene lookup returns CDR1 KGHSY and CDR2 FQNENV. CDR3 DNA sequence: TGTGCCAGCAGCCAAACAGGGCCTCCTCAGCCCCAGCATTTT. Its translation is CASSQTGPPQPQHF.

With regard to this clone: A junction end diverges from the germline sequence, so it may reflect a read error. V gene TRBV5-1 combines with J gene TRBJ1-1; 8 bases agree with TRBD1. Germline lookup yields CDR1 SGHRS and CDR2 YFSETQ. The CDR3 is 11 residues long. The CDR3 spells CASSLGDRWIF. CDR3 nucleotide sequence: TGCGCCAGCAGCTTAGGGGACAGGTGGATCTTT. The full variable domain, completed using reference TRBV5-1 and TRBJ1-1, is KAGVTQTPRYLIKTRGQQVTLSCSPISGHRSVSWYQQTPGQGLQFLFEYFSETQRNKGNFPGRFSGRQFSNSRSEMNVSTLELGDSALYLCASSLGDRWIFGQGTRLTVV.

This chain connects TRBV6-5 to TRBJ2-7, with 10 bases identical to TRBD1. In germline, CDR1 is MNHEY, CDR2 SVGAGI. V lost 3 bases and J lost 4; bases outside the gene matches: 3. The CDR3 has 14 residues. Written as DNA, the CDR3 is TGTGCCAGCAGTTATGGACAGGGGGGGTACGAGCAGTACTTC. Protein sequence: CASSYGQGGYEQYF.

The rearrangement links TRBV2 to TRBJ2-7; D unclear. There are 10 residues in the CDR3. Trimming removed 6 bases at V and 3 bases at J, with 3 bases between. Germline lookup yields CDR1 SNHLY and CDR2 FYNNEI. CDR3 in amino acids: CASSVYEQYF. CDR3 sequence (DNA): TGTGCCAGCAGCGTCTACGAGCAGTACTTC. Variable domain in full (rest from reference TRBV2 and TRBJ2-7): EPEVTQTPSHQVTQMGQEVILRCVPISNHLYFYWYRQILGQKVEFLVSFYNNEISEKSEIFDDQFSVERPDGSNFTLKIRSTKLEDSAMYFCASSVYEQYFGPGTRLTVT.

The chain carries TRBV13 and TRBJ2-7, with 9 bases that match TRBD1. This CDR3 comprises 14 residues. Germline V gene sequence: CDR1 PRHDT, CDR2 FYEKMQ (reference sequence). Trimming took 3 bases from V and 2 from J; bases not matched to a gene: 2. Here the CDR3 reads CASSLGQGTYEQYF. The CDR3 DNA follows: TGTGCCAGCAGCTTGGGACAGGGTACCTACGAGCAGTACTTC.

V is TRBV7-9 and J is TRBJ1-4; no firm D call. Germline values: CDR1 SEHNR, CDR2 FQNEAQ (reference sequence). The CDR3 contains 16 residues. V was trimmed by 4 bases and J by 6 bases, leaving 18 bases between them. In DNA form, the CDR3 reads TGTGCCAGCAGCTATGGCCGTACCTTTCCAGATGAAAAACTGTTTTTT. This translates into CASSYGRTFPDEKLFF.

The chain carries TRBV27 and TRBJ1-5; tentative D call: TRBD1 (6 bases). This CDR3 is 14 amino acids long. Deletions cut 5 bases from V and 3 bases from J, with 11 bases between. CDR1 and CDR2 (germline): MNHEY, SMNVEV (reference sequence). In DNA form, the CDR3 reads TGTGCCAGCAGTCCGACAGGATCCAATCAGCCCCAGCATTTT. Protein: CASSPTGSNQPQHF.

The chain has TRBV19 and TRBJ2-4, with TRBD1 identical over 9 bases. Germline V CDR1 and CDR2: LNHDA, SQIVND (reference sequence). The CDR3 loop spans 14 amino acids. Trimming removed 1 base from V and 5 bases from J; junction bases left unmatched: 0. Written as DNA, the CDR3 is TGTGCCAGTAGTATAGGGACAGGGGAAAACATTCAGTACTTC. This encodes CASSIGTGENIQYF.

The chain combines TRBV13 with TRBJ2-7; D is unclear. CDR3 length: 12 residues. The germline V gene encodes CDR1 PRHDT and CDR2 FYEKMQ (reference sequence). The V end lost 3 bases, the J end lost 0 bases, and 3 bases lay between the germline ends. The CDR3 loop reads CASSFSSYEQYF. In nucleotides, the CDR3 is TGTGCCAGCAGCTTCTCCTCCTACGAGCAGTACTTC.

The chain is built from TRBV7-9 and TRBJ1-1; D gene ambiguous. Germline CDR1 and CDR2: SEHNR and FQNEAQ (reference sequence). Trimming cost V 3 bases and J 3 bases, with 5 bases left between them. This CDR3 comprises 12 residues. This CDR3 is CASSFGDTEAFF. CDR3 DNA: TGTGCCAGCAGCTTCGGAGACACTGAAGCTTTCTTT. Using reference TRBV7-9 and TRBJ1-1 for the parts outside the CDR3, the full variable domain is DTGVSQNPRHKITKRGQNVTFRCDPISEHNRLYWYRQTLGQGPEFLTYFQNEAQLEKSRLLSDRFSAERPKGSFSTLEIQRTEQGDSAMYLCASSFGDTEAFFGQGTRLTVV.

The chain couples TRBV27 to TRBJ2-7; no firm D call. The V and J ends lost 5 bases and 3 bases respectively, with 8 bases between them. This CDR3 is built from 12 residues. In germline, CDR1 is MNHEY, CDR2 SMNVEV (reference sequence). CDR3 loop: CASSQNFYEQYF. Written as DNA, the CDR3 is TGTGCCAGCAGTCAAAATTTCTACGAGCAGTACTTC.

The V call is TRBV6-1, the J call TRBJ2-3; possible D gene TRBD2, 5 bases. Per germline, CDR1 MNHNS and CDR2 SASEGT. CDR3 length equals 15 residues. The CDR3 here is CATLFWSPAADTQYF. CDR3 sequence (DNA): TGTGCTACGCTGTTTTGGAGCCCAGCGGCAGATACGCAGTATTTT.

V gene TRBV18 combines with J gene TRBJ1-1; 8 nucleotides agree with TRBD1. With V trimmed by 8 bases and J by 0 bases, 8 bases remained unmatched. The germline gives CDR1 KGHSH, CDR2 LQKENI. The CDR3 is made up of 15 amino acids. DNA of the CDR3: TGTGCCAGCCATACACAGGGGGTGATGAACACTGAAGCTTTCTTT. It encodes CASHTQGVMNTEAFF.

The chain recombines TRBV7-3 with TRBJ2-3; 7 bases fit TRBD2. CDR3 length equals 15 residues. CDR1 SGHTA and CDR2 FQGTGA come from the germline V gene. V shed 5 bases and J 2 bases; nucleotides not matched to a gene: 7. DNA for the CDR3: TGTGCCAGCAGCCCCGGCAGCGGGGTCACAGATACGCAGTATTTT. It encodes CASSPGSGVTDTQYF.

The V gene is TRBV5-4, the J gene TRBJ1-3, with D perhaps matching TRBD1 (6 bases). This CDR3 comprises 15 residues. CDR1 and CDR2 (germline): SGHNT, YYREEE (reference sequence). Trimming shortened V by 0 bases and J by 4 bases, and 11 bases separated the two germline ends. CDR3 region: CASSLAPGEGNTIYF. DNA for the CDR3: TGTGCCAGCAGCTTGGCACCAGGGGAAGGAAACACCATATATTTT. Complete variable domain (other parts from reference TRBV5-4 and TRBJ1-3): ETGVTQSPTHLIKTRGQQVTLRCSSQSGHNTVSWYQQALGQGPQFIFQYYREEENGRGNFPPRFSGLQFPNYSSELNVNALELDDSALYLCASSLAPGEGNTIYFGEGSWLTVV.

For the CDR3, the DNA is TGTGCCAGCAGTGAATGGGAGGGACGGAACACTGAAGCTTTCTTT. It encodes CASSEWEGRNTEAFF. The genes are TRBV2 and TRBJ1-1; D possibly corresponds to TRBD1 (5 bases). The CDR3 sequence is 15 residues long. Per germline, CDR1 SNHLY and CDR2 FYNNEI. The V end was cut by 2 bases, the J end by 1 base, with 11 bases between. Full variable domain (missing parts from reference TRBV2 and TRBJ1-1): EPEVTQTPSHQVTQMGQEVILRCVPISNHLYFYWYRQILGQKVEFLVSFYNNEISEKSEIFDDQFSVERPDGSNFTLKIRSTKLEDSAMYFCASSEWEGRNTEAFFGQGTRLTVV.

This clone showed up just once. J is TRBJ2-3 and V is TRBV7-2; D gene uncertain. V was shortened by 5 bases and J by 13 bases, with 4 bases between the two germline ends. Germline-derived CDR1 and CDR2 are SGHTA and FQGNSA. This CDR3 spans 8 amino acids. The CDR3 protein is CASSGEYF. The DNA of the CDR3 is TGTGCCAGCAGCGGAGAGTATTTT.